This TCR beta chain was sequenced during a study of vaccination effects on CD4 cells after COVID-19. Across the whole study: Two-dose BNT162b2 or mRNA-1273 vaccination was given to participants.

With regard to this clone: Its specificity is unknown.

Clones were read by immunoSEQ multiplex PCR, and TCRdb kept only the in-frame ones, dropping some. The table lists tens of thousands of clones, 60% to 80% of them singletons. Following culture for about ten days, CD4+ T cells were isolated. Negative nucleocapsid antibody tests before and after vaccination confirmed no previous SARS-CoV-2 infection. Days 3 and 7 saw half the medium replaced with IL-2 medium. V lost 1 base, J lost 5 bases, and 9 bases lay in between. This CDR3 has 14 residues. Germline-derived CDR1 and CDR2 are SGHRS and YFSETQ. Specimen: CD4+ T cells from PBMCs cultured without peptide, collected before COVID-19 vaccination. This TCR was recovered from a human donor who received a COVID-19 vaccine. The chain combines TRBV5-1 with TRBJ1-4; no clear D gene. The CDR3 nucleotides read TGCGCCAGCAGCTTGTTGGCAAGCAATGAAAAACTGTTTTTT. Its translation is CASSLLASNEKLFF.